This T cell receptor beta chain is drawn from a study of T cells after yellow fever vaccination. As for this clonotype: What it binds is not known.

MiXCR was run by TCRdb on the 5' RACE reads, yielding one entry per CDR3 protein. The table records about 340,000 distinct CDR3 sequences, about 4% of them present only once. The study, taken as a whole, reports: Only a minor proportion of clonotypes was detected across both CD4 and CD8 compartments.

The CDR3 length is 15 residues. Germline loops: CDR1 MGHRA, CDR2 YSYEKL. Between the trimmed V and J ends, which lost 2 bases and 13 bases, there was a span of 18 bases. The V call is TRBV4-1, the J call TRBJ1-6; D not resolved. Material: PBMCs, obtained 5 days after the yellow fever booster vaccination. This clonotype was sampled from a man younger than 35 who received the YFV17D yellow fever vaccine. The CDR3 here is CASSQIAVSSSPLHF. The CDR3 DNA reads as TGCGCCAGCAGCCAAATCGCCGTCTCCTCCTCTCCCCTCCACTTT.